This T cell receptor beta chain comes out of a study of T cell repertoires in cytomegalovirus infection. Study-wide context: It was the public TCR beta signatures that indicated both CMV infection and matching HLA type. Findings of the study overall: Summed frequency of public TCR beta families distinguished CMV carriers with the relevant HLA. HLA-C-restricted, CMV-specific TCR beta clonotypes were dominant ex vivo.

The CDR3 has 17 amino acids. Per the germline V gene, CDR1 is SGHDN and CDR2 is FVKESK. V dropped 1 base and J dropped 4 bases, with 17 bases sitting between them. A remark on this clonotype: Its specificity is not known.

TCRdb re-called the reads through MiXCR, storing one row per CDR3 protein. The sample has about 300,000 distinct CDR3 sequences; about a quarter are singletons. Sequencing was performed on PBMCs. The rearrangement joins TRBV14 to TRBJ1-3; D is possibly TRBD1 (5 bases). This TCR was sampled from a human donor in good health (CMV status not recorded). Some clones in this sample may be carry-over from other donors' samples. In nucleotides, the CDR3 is TGTGCCAGCAGCCAAGTGACAGCACGGGACTTAGGAAACACCATATATTTT. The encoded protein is CASSQVTARDLGNTIYF.